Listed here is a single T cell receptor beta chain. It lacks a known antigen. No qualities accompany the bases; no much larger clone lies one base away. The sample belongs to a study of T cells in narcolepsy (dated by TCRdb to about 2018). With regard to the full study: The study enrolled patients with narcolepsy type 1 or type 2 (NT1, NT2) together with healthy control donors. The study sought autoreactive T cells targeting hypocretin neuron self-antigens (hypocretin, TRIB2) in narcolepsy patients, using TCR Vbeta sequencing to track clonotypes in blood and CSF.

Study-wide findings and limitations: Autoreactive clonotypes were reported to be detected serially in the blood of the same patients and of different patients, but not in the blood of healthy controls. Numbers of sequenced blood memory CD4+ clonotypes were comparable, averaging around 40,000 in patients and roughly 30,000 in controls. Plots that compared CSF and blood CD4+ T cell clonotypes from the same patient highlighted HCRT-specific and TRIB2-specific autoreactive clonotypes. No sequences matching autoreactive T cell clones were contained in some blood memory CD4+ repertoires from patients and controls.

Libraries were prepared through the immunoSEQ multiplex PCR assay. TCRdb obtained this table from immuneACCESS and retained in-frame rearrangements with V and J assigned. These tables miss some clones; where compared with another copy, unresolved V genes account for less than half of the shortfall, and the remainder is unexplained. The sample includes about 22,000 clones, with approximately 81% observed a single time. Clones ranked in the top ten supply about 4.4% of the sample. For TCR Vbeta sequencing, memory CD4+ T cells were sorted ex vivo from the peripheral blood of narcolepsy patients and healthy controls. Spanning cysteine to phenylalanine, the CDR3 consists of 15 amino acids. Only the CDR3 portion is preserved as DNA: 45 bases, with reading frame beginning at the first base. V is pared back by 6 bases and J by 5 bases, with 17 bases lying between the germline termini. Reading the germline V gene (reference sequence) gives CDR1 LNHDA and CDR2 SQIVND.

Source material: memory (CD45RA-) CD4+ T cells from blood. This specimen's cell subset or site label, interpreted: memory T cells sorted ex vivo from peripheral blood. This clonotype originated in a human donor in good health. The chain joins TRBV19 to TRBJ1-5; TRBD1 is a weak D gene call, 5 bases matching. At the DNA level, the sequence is TGTGCCAGTAGGACGATAGGACGGGACTATCAGCCCCAGCATTTT. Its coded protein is CASRTIGRDYQPQHF.